This T cell receptor (beta chain) appears in the sequencing data of a study of T cells after posttransplantation cyclophosphamide. As for this clone: Its antigen is undetermined.

CDR1 SGHRS and CDR2 YFSETQ come from the germline V gene. The ends were cut back, 0 bases at V and 2 bases at J, with 14 bases in the middle. The length of the CDR3 is 16 residues. Study observations and caveats: TRB overlap between skin or GI tissue T cells and blood was limited. Later post-transplant blood repertoires were often dominated by donor CD8+ memory clones. Recipient CMV seropositivity and CMV reactivation strongly tracked TRB clonality.

Clones were sequenced by immunoSEQ multiplex PCR, and TCRdb holds only the in-frame ones, with some missing. The top ten clones hold about 3% of a sample with more than 60,000 clones, approximately 92% of them seen once. The related graft donor's blood sample was taken on the day of bone marrow donation. The source is a woman aged 30 to 39 in good health and a related stem cell transplant donor. The sequenced sample was PBMCs. The chain recombines TRBV5-1 with TRBJ2-5; D not resolved. Here the CDR3 reads CASSLGTSPIQETQYF. In DNA form, the CDR3 reads TGCGCCAGCAGCTTGGGGACCAGCCCAATTCAAGAGACCCAGTACTTC.